This T cell receptor (beta chain) was captured in a study of cytomegalovirus exposure and HLA in healthy donors. CDR1 and CDR2 from the germline V gene are SGHVS and FNYEAQ. The CDR3 runs 12 residues. Trimming pared 2 bases from V and 3 bases from J, leaving 5 bases between. Primers included in the PCR were 60 Vbeta and 13 Jbeta primers. The method was immunoSEQ multiplex PCR; TCRdb's version includes in-frame clones alone and lacks a portion of them. The sample has fewer than 250,000 clones; around 80% are singletons. The TCR sequence derives from a man aged 35-49 years in good health and CMV-seronegative. The sequenced sample consisted of PBMCs. The rearrangement uses TRBV7-6 and TRBJ2-7; no firm D call. The chain's CDR3 is CASSLNSYEQYF. CDR3 DNA: TGTGCCAGCAGCTTAAACAGCTACGAGCAGTACTTC.